These 10 T cell receptor beta chains were all obtained from the same sample, sequenced in a study of CD8+CD57+ T cells in acquired aplastic anemia (dated by TCRdb to 2017 to 2018). Flow cytometry had shown CD8+CD57+ cell expansion in the patients selected for sequencing. The reads were generated on an Illumina HiSeq 2000. Genomic DNA served as template for TCR beta VDJ combination and CDR3 sequence profiling. TCRdb's own reprocessing of the public reads used fastp at Q25 and MiXCR and kept productive beta chains. Every CDR3 protein is listed once, alongside the most common genes and DNA of its rows. The sample has about 470,000 distinct CDR3 sequences on record, approximately 33% of them singletons. The top ten clones comprise 0.8% to 0.85% of the sample. The sequencing sample was made of sorted CD4+, CD8+, or CD8+CD57+ T cells (not recorded which) from PBMCs. Receptors were obtained from a human donor with aplastic anemia.

As concerns this clonotype: An end of the junction does not agree with germline; a read error may underlie this. The rearrangement joins TRBV7-2 to TRBJ2-5; 9 bases match TRBD2. Germline-derived CDR1 and CDR2 are SGHTA and FQGNSA. The CDR3 spans 17 residues. The CDR3 region has the DNA TGCGCCAGCAGCTTGGTAGCGCGGGGGGGCCGGGAAGAGACCCAGTACTTC. Protein product: CASSLVARGGREETQYF.

CDR3 sequence reads: CASSPWTGGVYEQYF. The DNA for the CDR3 is TGTGCCAGCAGTCCCTGGACAGGGGGTGTTTATGAGCAGTACTTC. This chain uses TRBV15 with TRBJ2-7, with 10 positions matching TRBD1. V shed 10 bases and J 7 bases; nucleotides not matched to a gene: 16. Germline V lookup: CDR1 LNHNV, CDR2 YYDKDF (reference sequence). The CDR3 runs to 15 residues.

This chain uses TRBV29-1 with TRBJ1-2; 7 nucleotides agree with TRBD1. Germline lookup yields CDR1 SQVTM and CDR2 ANQGSEA. J lost 2 bases, V lost 6 bases, and 18 bases had no gene match. This CDR3 contains 17 residues. CDR3 in amino acids: CSVLPGPGTDSNYGYTF. The DNA of the CDR3 is TGCAGCGTCTTACCGGGTCCAGGGACAGATTCCAACTATGGCTACACCTTC. The complete variable domain, with remaining parts taken from reference TRBV29-1 and TRBJ1-2, reads SAVISQKPSRDICQRGTSLTIQCQVDSQVTMMFWYRQQPGQSLTLIATANQGSEATYESGFVIDKFPISRPNLTFSTLTVSNMSPEDSSIYLCSVLPGPGTDSNYGYTFGSGTRLTVV.

This chain links TRBV5-1 with TRBJ2-7; 7 nucleotides agree with TRBD1. Germline V gene lookup returns CDR1 SGHRS and CDR2 YFSETQ. Trimming took 6 bases from V and 0 from J; bases not matched to a gene: 9. The CDR3 runs 15 residues. As DNA, the CDR3 is TGCGCCAGCAACCTTAGGGGACAGAACTCCTACGAGCAGTACTTC. It encodes CASNLRGQNSYEQYF. Filled out from reference TRBV5-1 and TRBJ2-7, the complete variable domain reads KAGVTQTPRYLIKTRGQQVTLSCSPISGHRSVSWYQQTPGQGLQFLFEYFSETQRNKGNFPGRFSGRQFSNSRSEMNVSTLELGDSALYLCASNLRGQNSYEQYFGPGTRLTVT.

This clonotype occurred many times. The chain couples TRBV7-3 to TRBJ1-6; TRBD1 might be the D (6 bases). The V and J ends lost 5 bases and 9 bases respectively, with 14 bases between them. Germline loops: CDR1 SGHTA, CDR2 FQGTGA. The CDR3 extends over 14 amino acids. The CDR3 sequence: CASSERGAGSPLHF. The CDR3 DNA reads TGTGCCAGCAGCGAGCGGGGGGCCGGTTCACCCCTCCACTTT.

The chain couples TRBV9 to TRBJ1-4; 7 nucleotides match TRBD1. V trimming: 5 bases; J trimming: 8 bases; junction bases outside the gene matches: 12. This CDR3 comprises 15 residues. Germline V gene sequence: CDR1 SGDLS, CDR2 YYNGEE. The CDR3: CASSGDRVDDEKLFF. The CDR3 DNA reads as TGTGCCAGCAGTGGCGACAGGGTGGATGACGAAAAACTGTTTTTT.

This clonotype was seen a few times. The chain has TRBV9 and TRBJ1-1, with 9 bases aligning to TRBD1. The trim removed 3 bases at V and 8 bases at J, leaving 11 bases unmatched. This CDR3 spans 15 amino acids. Germline V CDR1 and CDR2: SGDLS, YYNGEE. This CDR3 reads CASSGPEGTGMEAFF. The CDR3 nucleotides read TGTGCCAGCAGCGGACCCGAGGGGACAGGGATGGAAGCTTTCTTT.

V gene TRBV7-9 combines with J gene TRBJ2-1; D is unresolved. The CDR3 runs to 14 residues. Germline loops: CDR1 SEHNR, CDR2 FQNEAQ (reference sequence). The V end was cut by 7 bases, the J end by 1 base, with 11 bases between. CDR3 loop: CASTLSQSYNEQFF. The DNA for the CDR3 is TGTGCCAGCACCCTTAGCCAGTCCTACAATGAGCAGTTCTTC.

This chain connects TRBV2 to TRBJ2-7; possibly TRBD2 for D (5 bases). V was clipped by 4 bases and J by 5 bases, with 6 bases between them. CDR1 is SNHLY, CDR2 FYNNEI, per germline. The CDR3 runs to 11 residues. CDR3 bases: TGTGCCAGCAGTGCAGCGGACGAGCAGTACTTC. Its translation is CASSAADEQYF.

This clonotype has only a few counts. This rearrangement joins TRBV3-1 to TRBJ2-7; 16 nucleotides line up with TRBD2. V shed 3 bases, J shed 4 bases, and the junction held 6 bases outside the gene matches. The CDR3 runs to 17 residues. Germline V CDR1 and CDR2: LGHDT, YNNKEL (reference sequence). The CDR3 here is CASSQGLAGGNPYEQYF. Written as DNA, the CDR3 is TGTGCCAGCAGCCAGGGACTAGCGGGAGGGAACCCGTACGAGCAGTACTTC.